The source of this T cell receptor beta chain is a study of cytomegalovirus exposure and HLA in healthy donors (dated by TCRdb to 2015 to 2018). Study-level background: A later analysis indicated that the 120 or so validation repertoires were generated on the platform also employed for the approximately 700 repertoires of the first cohort. Besides the first cohort of approximately 670 subjects, a separate validation cohort made up of over 100 different subjects was used. The study combined high-throughput TCR immunosequencing, statistical association of individual TCRs with disease status, and machine learning to predict cytomegalovirus infection status. The study aimed to test whether signatures of past pathogen exposure could be identified by cataloging public T cell receptors. General conclusions and limits of the study: In vitro tests confirmed that a few of the cytomegalovirus-associated TCR beta chains recognize cytomegalovirus antigens. A later analysis had no HLA typing for the validation cohort, so co-occurrence there was scored across all 130 or so repertoires. In both the original and validation cohorts, the classifier was reported to diagnose cytomegalovirus status with high specificity and sensitivity. The study gave a list of some 150 TCR beta chains associated with cytomegalovirus. Across donors, most TCR sequences were observed very rarely, whereas some public TCRs were present in many individuals. Subsequent analysis determined that TCRs grouped into clusters in the first cohort also showed a tendency toward co-occurrence across the 120 validation repertoires, and 90% to 95% of cluster scores exceeded 0. The authors suggested that the approach could potentially be generalized to other disease states and immunological phenotypes.

The library relied on the immunoSEQ multiplex PCR assay. On the authors' methods: A statistical classification framework was developed to diagnose cytomegalovirus status using the catalog of TCR beta chain sequences. TCRdb provides this immuneACCESS table in a form limited to in-frame rearrangements. Some clones are lacking; in checked studies, under half of them reflect an unresolved V gene, and why the rest are absent is not known. Clonal size and the V and J genes are those of that table, whereas D and trimming came from the DNA. The sample data list 100,000 to 150,000 clones, and around 94% of these were observed just once. Of the sample, 1% to 1.5% is held by the ten largest clones. The donors were included in the validation cohort of some 120 subjects, a group kept apart from the roughly 670-subject first cohort. A word on this clone: No cognate antigen has been identified for it. No base qualities exist here, and no much larger clone lies one base off it.

What was sequenced was PBMCs. The sequence derives from a woman under 30 in good health and CMV-seronegative.

The DNA is TGTGCCAGCAGCTTAACAGGTCATAATTCACCCCTCCACTTT. Its translation reads: CASSLTGHNSPLHF. The sequence is built from TRBV11-2 and TRBJ1-6; TRBD1 might be the D gene, on 5 matching bases. Inclusive of the bounding cysteine and phenylalanine, the CDR3 is 14 residues long. Solely the CDR3 DNA is kept, with 42 bases framed from the first base. Looking up the germline V gene yields CDR1 SGHAT and CDR2 FQNNGV. A distance of 7 bases separates the germline ends of V and J, which lose 2 bases and 5 bases respectively.